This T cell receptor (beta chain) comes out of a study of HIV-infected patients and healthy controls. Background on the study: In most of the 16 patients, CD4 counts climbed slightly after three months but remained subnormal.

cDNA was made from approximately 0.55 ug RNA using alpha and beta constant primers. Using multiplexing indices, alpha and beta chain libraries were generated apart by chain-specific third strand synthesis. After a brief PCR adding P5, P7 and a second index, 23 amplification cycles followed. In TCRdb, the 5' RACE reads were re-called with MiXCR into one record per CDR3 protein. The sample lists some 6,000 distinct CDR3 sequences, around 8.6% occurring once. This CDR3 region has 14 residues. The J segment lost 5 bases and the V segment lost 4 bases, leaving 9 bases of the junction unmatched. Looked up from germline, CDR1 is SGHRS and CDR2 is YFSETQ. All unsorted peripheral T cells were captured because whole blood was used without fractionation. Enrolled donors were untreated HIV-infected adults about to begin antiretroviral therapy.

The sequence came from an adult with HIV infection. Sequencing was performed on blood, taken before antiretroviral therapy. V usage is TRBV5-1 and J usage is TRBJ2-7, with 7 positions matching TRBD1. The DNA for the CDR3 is TGCGCCAGCAGCGCCGGGACAGATTCACACGAGCAGTACTTC. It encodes CASSAGTDSHEQYF.